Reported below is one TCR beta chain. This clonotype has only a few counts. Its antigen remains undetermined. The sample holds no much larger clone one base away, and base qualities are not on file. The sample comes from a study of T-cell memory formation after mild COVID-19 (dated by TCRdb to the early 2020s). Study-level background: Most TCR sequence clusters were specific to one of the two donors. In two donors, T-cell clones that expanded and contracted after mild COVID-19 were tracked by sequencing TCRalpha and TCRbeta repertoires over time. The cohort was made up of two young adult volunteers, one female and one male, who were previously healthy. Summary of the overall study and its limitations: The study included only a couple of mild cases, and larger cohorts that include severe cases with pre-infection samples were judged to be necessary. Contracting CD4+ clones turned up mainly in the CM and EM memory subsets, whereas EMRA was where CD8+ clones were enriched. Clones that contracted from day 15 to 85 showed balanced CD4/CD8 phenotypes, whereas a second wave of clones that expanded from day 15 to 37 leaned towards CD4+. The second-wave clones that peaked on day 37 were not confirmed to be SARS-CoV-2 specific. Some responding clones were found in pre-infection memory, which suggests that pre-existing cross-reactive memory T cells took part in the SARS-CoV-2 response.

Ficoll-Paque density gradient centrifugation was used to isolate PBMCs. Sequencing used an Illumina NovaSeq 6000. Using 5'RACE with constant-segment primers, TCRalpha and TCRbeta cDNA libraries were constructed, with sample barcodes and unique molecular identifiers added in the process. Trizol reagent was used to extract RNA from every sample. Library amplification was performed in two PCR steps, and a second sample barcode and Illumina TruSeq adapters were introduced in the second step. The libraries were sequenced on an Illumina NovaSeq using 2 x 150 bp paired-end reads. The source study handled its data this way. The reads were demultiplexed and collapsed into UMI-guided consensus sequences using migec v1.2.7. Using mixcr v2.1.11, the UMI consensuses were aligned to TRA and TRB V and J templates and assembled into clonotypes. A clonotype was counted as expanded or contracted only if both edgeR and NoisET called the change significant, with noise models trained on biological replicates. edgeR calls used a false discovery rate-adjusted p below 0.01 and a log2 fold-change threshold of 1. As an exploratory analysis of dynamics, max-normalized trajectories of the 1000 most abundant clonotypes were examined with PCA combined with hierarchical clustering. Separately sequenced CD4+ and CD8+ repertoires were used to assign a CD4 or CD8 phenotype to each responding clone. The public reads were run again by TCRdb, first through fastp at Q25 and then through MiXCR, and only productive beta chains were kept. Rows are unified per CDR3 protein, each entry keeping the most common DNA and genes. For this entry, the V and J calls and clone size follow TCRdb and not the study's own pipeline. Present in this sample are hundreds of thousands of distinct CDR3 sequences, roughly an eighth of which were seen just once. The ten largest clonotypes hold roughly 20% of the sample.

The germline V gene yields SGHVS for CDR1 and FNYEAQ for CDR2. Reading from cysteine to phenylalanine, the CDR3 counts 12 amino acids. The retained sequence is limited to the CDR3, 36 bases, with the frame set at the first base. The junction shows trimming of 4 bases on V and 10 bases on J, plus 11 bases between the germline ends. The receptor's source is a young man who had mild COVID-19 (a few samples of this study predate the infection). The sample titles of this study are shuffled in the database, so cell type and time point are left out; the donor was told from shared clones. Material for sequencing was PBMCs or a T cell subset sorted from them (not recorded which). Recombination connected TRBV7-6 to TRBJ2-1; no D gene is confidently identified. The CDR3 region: CASSWRFSEQFF. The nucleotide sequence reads TGTGCCAGCAGCTGGCGCTTTAGCGAGCAGTTCTTC.